These 14 T cell receptor beta chains came from one sample sequenced in a study of cytomegalovirus exposure and HLA in healthy donors. The PCR had 60 Vbeta and 13 Jbeta primers. Profiled with immunoSEQ multiplex PCR; TCRdb holds only in-frame clones, not every one. Of more than 100,000 clones listed, around 80% were seen once; the top ten hold under 2%. Material: PBMCs. The receptors originated from a female donor in good health and CMV-seropositive.

The V and J genes are TRBV5-1 and TRBJ2-2, with TRBD1 matching 7 bases. This CDR3 is built from 16 residues. V lost 1 base and J lost 6; bases outside the gene matches: 9. Germline lookup yields CDR1 SGHRS and CDR2 YFSETQ. In DNA form, the CDR3 reads TGCGCCAGCAGCTTGAGACAGGGACAACTTCCCGGGGAGCTGTTTTTT. Its protein is CASSLRQGQLPGELFF.

The chain combines TRBV7-6 with TRBJ1-2; the D gene is possibly TRBD1 (5 bases). V was shortened by 3 bases and J by 1 base, with 12 bases between the two germline ends. The CDR3 runs to 15 residues. CDR1 is SGHVS, CDR2 FNYEAQ, per germline. The CDR3 protein is CASSFSGGDNYGYTF. In DNA, the CDR3 is TGTGCCAGCAGCTTCTCCGGGGGAGATAACTATGGCTACACCTTC. Looking up the rest from reference TRBV7-6 and TRBJ1-2 gives the full variable domain: GAGVSQSPRYKVTKRGQDVALRCDPISGHVSLYWYRQALGQGPEFLTYFNYEAQQDKSGLPNDRFSAERPEGSISTLTIQRTEQRDSAMYRCASSFSGGDNYGYTFGSGTRLTVV.

The chain couples TRBV6-1 to TRBJ1-1; TRBD1 agrees at 12 bases. The junction had 2 bases not matched to a gene; V was cut back by 6 bases and J by 0 bases. CDR1 is MNHNS, CDR2 SASEGT, per germline. The CDR3 is made up of 15 amino acids. The chain's CDR3 is CASRGQGAVNTEAFF. The CDR3, as DNA: TGTGCCAGCAGGGGACAGGGGGCCGTGAACACTGAAGCTTTCTTT.

This clone appeared a single time. This chain uses TRBV27 with TRBJ1-4; D gene ambiguous. Germline CDR1 and CDR2: MNHEY and SMNVEV (reference sequence). CDR3 length equals 13 residues. V lost 6 bases and J lost 8, with 13 bases in between. The CDR3 protein is CASSQRTGEKLFF. The CDR3 bases are TGTGCCAGCAGCCAGCGGACGGGCGAAAAACTGTTTTTT.

J is TRBJ2-3 and V is TRBV2; TRBD1 matches at 9 bases. This CDR3 comprises 15 residues. CDR1 SNHLY and CDR2 FYNNEI come from the germline V gene. Losses at the gene ends were 7 bases for V and 3 bases for J; bases not matched to a gene: 8. Here the CDR3 reads CASTTQGARTDTQYF. The CDR3 coding sequence is TGTGCCAGCACAACACAGGGGGCTCGGACAGATACGCAGTATTTT.

This clone was observed a single time. The genes are TRBV2 and TRBJ1-1, with D possibly TRBD1 on 5 matching bases. Trimming cost V 4 bases and J 4 bases, with 13 bases left between them. Germline V gives CDR1 SNHLY, CDR2 FYNNEI. This CDR3 spans 14 amino acids. CDR3 nucleotides: TGTGCCAGCAGTGGAGCGGGTCAGGGCACTGAAGCTTTCTTT. As protein: CASSGAGQGTEAFF.

The chain uses TRBV2 and TRBJ1-6; 7 bases are a match to TRBD1. This CDR3 has 13 residues. V shed 6 bases and J 4 bases; nucleotides not matched to a gene: 0. The germline CDR1 and CDR2 sequences are SNHLY and FYNNEI. DNA of the CDR3: TGTGCCAGCAGGGGACAGTATAATTCACCCCTCCACTTT. It specifies CASRGQYNSPLHF.

This clone has more than one count but fewer than ten. The rearrangement uses TRBV13 and TRBJ1-4, with 7 bases fitting TRBD1. Losses at the gene ends were 6 bases for V and 2 bases for J; bases not matched to a gene: 3. Germline V gene sequence: CDR1 PRHDT, CDR2 FYEKMQ (reference sequence). The CDR3 spans 14 residues. CDR3 residues: CASRTGNTNEKLFF. CDR3 nucleotide sequence: TGTGCCAGCAGGACAGGGAACACTAATGAAAAACTGTTTTTT.

This chain joins TRBV2 and TRBJ2-7; 7 bases agree with TRBD1. Germline CDR1 reads SNHLY; CDR2 reads FYNNEI. V lost 5 bases, J lost 3 bases, and 7 bases stayed unmatched. This CDR3 has 14 residues. The CDR3 protein is CASSLRAGGYEQYF. CDR3 bases: TGTGCCAGCAGTTTGCGGGCAGGGGGCTACGAGCAGTACTTC.

This sequence joins TRBV9 and TRBJ2-2; perhaps TRBD1 as D (5 bases). V shed 0 bases and J shed 2 bases, with 8 bases lying between them. The CDR3 loop spans 15 amino acids. Germline CDR1 SGDLS, CDR2 YYNGEE. DNA for the CDR3: TGTGCCAGCAGCGTAGAACAGGTCAACACCGGGGAGCTGTTTTTT. The encoded protein is CASSVEQVNTGELFF.

This clone was seen a few times. The V call is TRBV5-1, the J call TRBJ2-3; D perhaps matches TRBD2 (5 bases). Per the germline V gene, CDR1 is SGHRS and CDR2 is YFSETQ. V was pared by 8 bases and J by 3 bases, with 25 bases between. This CDR3 region has 17 residues. CDR3 protein: CASLEGWGSTGTDTQYF. In DNA, the CDR3 is TGCGCCAGTCTCGAGGGTTGGGGAAGCACCGGGACAGATACGCAGTATTTT.

The chain joins TRBV7-2 to TRBJ1-4; no firm D call. There are 16 residues in the CDR3. Trimming pared 1 base from V and 8 bases from J, leaving 17 bases between. Germline lookup yields CDR1 SGHTA and CDR2 FQGNSA. CDR3 amino acids: CASSLGAPQPGEKLFF. CDR3 sequence (DNA): TGTGCCAGCAGCTTAGGGGCCCCACAGCCTGGGGAAAAACTGTTTTTT.

A word on this clone: A read error may produce the germline difference seen at one junction end. The rearrangement links TRBV2 to TRBJ1-1, with D possibly matching TRBD1 (6 bases). The germline gives CDR1 SNHLY, CDR2 FYNNEI. The CDR3 covers 12 residues. CDR3 bases: TGTGCCAGCATGGCCGACAGGACTGACGCTTTCTTT. This encodes CASMADRTDAFF. Based on the CDR3 plus reference TRBV2 and TRBJ1-1, the full variable domain is EPEVTQTPSHQVTQMGQEVILRCVPISNHLYFYWYRQILGQKVEFLVSFYNNEISEKSEIFDDQFSVERPDGSNFTLKIRSTKLEDSAMYFCASMADRTDAFFGQGTRLTVV.

J is TRBJ1-1 and V is TRBV5-1, with unresolved D. Germline lookup yields CDR1 SGHRS and CDR2 YFSETQ. Trimming cost V 8 bases and J 1 base, with 21 bases left between them. This CDR3 spans 16 amino acids. CDR3 DNA: TGCGCCAGTACCCCATTTCTTGGAGGGAAGAACACTGAAGCTTTCTTT. This encodes CASTPFLGGKNTEAFF.